This T cell receptor beta chain stems from a study of blood T cell repertoires in COVID-19. About the research overall: The origin of the acute and convalescent COVID-19 samples was the United States, Italy and Spain.

Losses at the gene ends were 2 bases for V and 12 bases for J; bases not matched to a gene: 15. The CDR3 loop spans 16 amino acids. From germline, CDR1 is MDHEN and CDR2 SYDVKM. Original analysis: Cell counts per sample came from amplifying reference gene primers. Generated by immunoSEQ multiplex PCR, the TCRdb table keeps only in-frame clones and is missing some. The DNA was the basis for D and trimming; V, J and clone size are from that table. The sample lists under 300,000 clones, 86% occurring once. The sequencing sample was made of peripheral blood. The V and J genes are TRBV28 and TRBJ2-1; TRBD2 aligns across 8 bases. This TCR came from a man aged 60 to 75 with acute or convalescent COVID-19. The CDR3 coding sequence is TGTGCCAGCAGTTTAAGTGGGTACTCCTTACGGGGGGGGCAGTTCTTC. It yields the protein CASSLSGYSLRGGQFF.